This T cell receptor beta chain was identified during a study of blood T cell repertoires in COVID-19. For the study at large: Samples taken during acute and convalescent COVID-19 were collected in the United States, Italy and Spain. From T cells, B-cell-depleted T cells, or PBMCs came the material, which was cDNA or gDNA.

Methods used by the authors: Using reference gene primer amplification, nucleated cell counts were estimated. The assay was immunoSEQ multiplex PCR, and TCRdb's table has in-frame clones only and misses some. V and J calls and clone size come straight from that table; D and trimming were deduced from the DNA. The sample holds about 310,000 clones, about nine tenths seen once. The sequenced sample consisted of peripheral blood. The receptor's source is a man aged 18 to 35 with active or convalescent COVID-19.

In DNA, the CDR3 is TGTGCCAGCAGTTACTCGATCCGGAATTCACCCCTCCACTTT. It translates to CASSYSIRNSPLHF. The rearrangement joins TRBV6-5 to TRBJ1-6; D not certain. The CDR3 loop spans 14 amino acids. Germline V lookup: CDR1 MNHEY, CDR2 SVGAGI. Trimming shortened V by 0 bases and J by 7 bases, and 7 bases separated the two germline ends.